This T cell receptor beta chain was captured in a study of CD8+ T cells in alopecia areata. For the study at large: For the treated group, dosing was oral tofacitinib at 5 to 10 mg twice daily. Study observations and caveats: Possibly as an HLA-related effect, TCR sharing across patients appeared less clear than in mice. Many expanded lesional clones persisted in scalp and blood during tofacitinib.

Note on this clone: What it binds is not known.

Regarding treatment: oral pan-JAK inhibitor, 5-10 mg twice daily. It was from alopecia areata patients that lesional scalp punch biopsies and peripheral blood were collected. TCR sequencing used cDNA made by reverse transcription of extracted RNA. Libraries were prepared by immunoSEQ multiplex PCR; TCRdb keeps only in-frame clonotypes and omits some of them. The repertoire has some 160,000 clones, 65% of them found once; the top ten carry around 0.9%. The V gene lost 0 bases and the J gene lost 5 bases, with 8 bases spanning the gap. Germline-derived CDR1 and CDR2 are GTSNPN and SVGIG (reference sequence). The CDR3 sequence is 13 residues long.

The chain couples TRBV30 to TRBJ1-5; D unclear. This TCR was recovered from a human donor with alopecia areata. The sequences come from CD4+ T cells sorted from blood, collected at week 4, from a patient treated with tofacitinib. This CDR3 is CAWSVTRDQPQHF. The CDR3 coding sequence is TGTGCCTGGAGTGTAACGAGGGATCAGCCCCAGCATTTT.